The T cell receptor beta chain described here comes from a study of regulatory T cells in long-lasting Graves disease. This clonotype occurred many times. CDR3 regions were amplified by Arm-PCR using iRepertoire HTBI primers to build TCR beta libraries. TCRdb independently ran MiXCR on the multiplex PCR reads; one entry per CDR3 protein. The sample lists 400,000 to 500,000 distinct CDR3 sequences; over 12% were seen once. This sample's time point: newly diagnosed GD, antithyroid drugs for less than 3 months. Preparation of the TCR library used RNA extracted from PBMCs. CDR1 SQVTM and CDR2 ANQGSEA come from the germline V gene. This CDR3 is built from 13 residues. Trimming stripped 5 bases from V and 5 bases from J, with 13 bases between. The same specimen was also included in a second study, on T cells in Graves' hyperthyroidism and ophthalmopathy.

V and J are TRBV29-1 and TRBJ2-1; D is uncertain. Material: peripheral blood mononuclear cells (PBMCs), obtained at new diagnosis, from a patient treated with antithyroid drugs. The sequence was obtained from a woman aged 40 to 50 with Graves disease. The CDR3 nucleotides read TGCAGCGTTAAGGAATCCGGACACAATGAGCAGTTCTTC. Translated: CSVKESGHNEQFF.